Listed below are T cell receptor beta chains from one sample, sequenced in a study of cytotoxic CD8 clonotypes in ibrutinib-treated CLL. TCRdb keeps only in-frame clones here, not all; method: immunoSEQ multiplex PCR. This sample has 300,000 or so clones, with 67% found just once. The input for sequencing was PBMCs, taken after 36 months of ibrutinib treatment. The source is a human donor with chronic lymphocytic leukemia. The conserved cysteine and the conserved F or W are not part of the CDR3 here. Size is stated for part of the rows, as once, few or many counts, or as a class when the clone is expanded.

size,J,V,CDR3
.,TRBJ1-5,TRBV7-2,ASSLDAGVGNQPQH
few,TRBJ1-2,TRBV7-3,ASSSRDLSSGYT
.,TRBJ1-4,TRBV27,ASSLSGHSNEKLF
.,TRBJ1-2,TRBV29-1,SVVQNPNYGYT
few,TRBJ2-6,TRBV28,ASSHSGANVLT
few,TRBJ2-7,TRBV18,ASSPLGLANSYEQY
.,TRBJ2-1,TRBV7-9,ATGQAGVRNNEQF
few,TRBJ1-1,TRBV5-1,ASSSPQQGVTEAF
.,TRBJ1-4,TRBV5-1,ASSLAVSANEKLF
.,TRBJ2-6,TRBV2,ASSSATGAGANVLT
.,TRBJ1-4,TRBV4-1,ASSQTGGLVEKLF
.,TRBJ2-7,TRBV6-1,ASSEERGNYEQY
once,TRBJ2-5,TRBV29-1,SLNNGTEFGETQY
.,TRBJ2-7,TRBV12-5,ASGSSQGEQY
few,TRBJ1-2,TRBV18,ASSPSRDGYT
.,TRBJ1-1,TRBV19,ASSISPQPNTEAF
.,TRBJ1-2,TRBV2,ASRTSNYGYT
.,TRBJ2-5,TRBV7-9,ASSLVGGGPRETQY
.,TRBJ1-5,TRBV27,ASSSTGGKPQH
.,TRBJ1-1,TRBV18,ASSSSTGGVSEAF
.,TRBJ2-1,TRBV28,ARGPSQGPLYNEQF
few,TRBJ2-5,TRBV9,ASSVVGQRQETQY
.,TRBJ1-5,TRBV19,ASDRVLYSNQPQH
.,TRBJ2-3,TRBV7-8,ASSSSPSATQY
once,TRBJ1-6,TRBV7-9,ASSLGTGMSPLH
.,TRBJ2-3,TRBV4-1,ASSRGDRDTDTQY
.,TRBJ2-5,TRBV5-4,ASSRDTMGETQY
.,TRBJ1-1,TRBV10-2,ASIRTGGTEAF
few,TRBJ2-1,TRBV5-1,ASSLVREKFNEQF
.,TRBJ1-3,TRBV11-2,ASSWTPGGTGNTIY
few,TRBJ1-2,TRBV19,ASSIQGQAGYT
.,TRBJ2-7,TRBV19,ASSYSIRIYEQY
.,TRBJ1-4,TRBV15,ATSRVKATNEKLF
.,TRBJ1-3,TRBV6-5,ASSYSGGATGNTIY
.,TRBJ1-2,TRBV18,ASSPLGQGVYDGYT
once,TRBJ2-3,TRBV4-1,ASSIRSSTDTQY
few,TRBJ1-2,TRBV10-1,ASSYGRDYGYT
.,TRBJ2-6,TRBV28,ASNSLRGLSGANVLT
few,TRBJ2-7,TRBV7-6,ASSLYLGSIEQY
.,TRBJ2-2,TRBV10-3,AIAGDRGGSTGELF